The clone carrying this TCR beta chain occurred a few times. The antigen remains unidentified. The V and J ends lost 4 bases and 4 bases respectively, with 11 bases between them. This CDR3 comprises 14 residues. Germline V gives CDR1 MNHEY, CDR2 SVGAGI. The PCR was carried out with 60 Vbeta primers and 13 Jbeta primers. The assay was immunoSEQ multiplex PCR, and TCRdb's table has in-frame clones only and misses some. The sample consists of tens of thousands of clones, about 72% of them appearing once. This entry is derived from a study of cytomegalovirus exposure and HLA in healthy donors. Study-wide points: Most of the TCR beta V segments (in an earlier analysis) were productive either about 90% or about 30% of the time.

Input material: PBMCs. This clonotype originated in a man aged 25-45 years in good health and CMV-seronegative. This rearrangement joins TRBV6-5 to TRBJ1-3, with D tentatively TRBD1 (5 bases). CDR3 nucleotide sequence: TGTGCCAGCAGTTTACAGGCGGACGGAAACACCATATATTTT. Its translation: CASSLQADGNTIYF.